The T cell receptor beta chain described here comes from a study of blood T cell repertoires in COVID-19. Background on the study: Samples taken during acute and convalescent COVID-19 were collected in the United States, Italy and Spain. PBMCs, B-cell-depleted T cells, or T cells provided the cDNA or gDNA that made up the material.

The count of this clone is one. Per the original methods: By means of reference gene primer amplification, nucleated cell counts were estimated. The repertoire was sequenced with immunoSEQ multiplex PCR; TCRdb's copy has only in-frame clones and lacks some. V, J and clone size were drawn from that table, and D and trimming were deduced from the DNA. In the table there are about 140,000 clones, under 85% of which are singletons. This clonotype was sampled from a human donor in a cohort sampled during active COVID-19. The sequencing input was peripheral blood.

CDR3 in DNA: TGTGCCAGCTCACCGACGCGAGACAGGGGGTCAAACTCCTACAATGAGCAGTTCTTC. Residues: CASSPTRDRGSNSYNEQFF. The rearrangement joins TRBV18 to TRBJ2-1; 9 bases align to TRBD1. Trimming at V came to 3 bases and at J to 0 bases, leaving 12 bases not matched to a gene. The CDR3 is 19 amino acids. Per the germline V gene, CDR1 is KGHSH and CDR2 is LQKENI.